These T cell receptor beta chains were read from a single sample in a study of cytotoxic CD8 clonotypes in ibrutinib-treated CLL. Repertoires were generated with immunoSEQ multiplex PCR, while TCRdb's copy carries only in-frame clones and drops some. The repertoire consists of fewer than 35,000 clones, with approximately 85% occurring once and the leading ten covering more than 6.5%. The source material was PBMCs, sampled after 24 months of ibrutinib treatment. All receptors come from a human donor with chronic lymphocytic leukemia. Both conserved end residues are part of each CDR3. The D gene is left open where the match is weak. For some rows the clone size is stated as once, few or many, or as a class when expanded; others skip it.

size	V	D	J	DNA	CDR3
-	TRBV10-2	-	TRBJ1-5	TGCGCCAGCAGTGAAAGTGCAGGGACTAGCAATCAGCCCCAGCATTTT	CASSESAGTSNQPQHF
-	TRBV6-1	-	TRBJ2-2	TGTGCCAGCAGTGAAGCTCCGGACAGCGTGAACACCGGGGAGCTGTTTTTT	CASSEAPDSVNTGELFF
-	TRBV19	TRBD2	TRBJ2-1	TGTGCCACCGAAAAGCGGGGGGGTGTGTACAATGAGCAGTTCTTC	CATEKRGGVYNEQFF
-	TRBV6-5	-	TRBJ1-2	TGTGCCAGCAGAGCAGGACAAGAAACTAACTATGGCTACACCTTC	CASRAGQETNYGYTF
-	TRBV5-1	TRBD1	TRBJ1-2	TGCGCCAGCGAAGTGAGGGGGCTGGAGTATGGCTACACCTTC	CASEVRGLEYGYTF
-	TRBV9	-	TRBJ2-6	TGTGCCGGGTCGGGGTCAGGGGCATATGTCTGGGCCAACGTCCTGACTTTC	CAGSGSGAYVWANVLTF
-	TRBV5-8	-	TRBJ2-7	TGTGCCAGCAGCCCCGCGTCCCTCCGGGAGCAGTACTTC	CASSPASLREQYF
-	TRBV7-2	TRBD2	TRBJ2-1	TGTGCCAGCAGCTTAGGGGCAGCGGGGTACAATGAGCAGTTCTTC	CASSLGAAGYNEQFF
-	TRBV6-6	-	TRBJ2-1	TGTGCCAGCAGTTACTCTGCAGGGAGCTCCTACAATGAGCAGTTCTTC	CASSYSAGSSYNEQFF
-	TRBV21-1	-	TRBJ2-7	TGTGCCAGCAAGAAGAACTACGAGCAGTACTTC	CASKKNYEQYF
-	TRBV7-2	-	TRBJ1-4	TGTGCCAGCAGCTTAGGGACGGCCGCAACTAATGAAAAACTGTTTTTT	CASSLGTAATNEKLFF
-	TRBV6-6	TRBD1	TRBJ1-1	TGTGCCAGCAGTTGGACAGGGACTGAAGCTTTCTTT	CASSWTGTEAFF
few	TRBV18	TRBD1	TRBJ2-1	TGTGCCAGCTCAGGACAGGGACCCTTTACAGTCGTCTTC	CASSGQGPFTVVF
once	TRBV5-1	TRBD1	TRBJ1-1	TGCGCCAGCAGCAAGTCGGGGGACAGGGGGCGTTGGACTGAAGCTTTCTTT	CASSKSGDRGRWTEAFF
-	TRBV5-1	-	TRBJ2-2	TGCGCCAGCAGCTTTGGCAGGCCGAACACCGGGGAGCTGTTTTTT	CASSFGRPNTGELFF
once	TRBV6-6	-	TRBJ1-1	TGTGCCAGCAGTTACTCACAGGGAGGAACTGAAGCTTTCTTT	CASSYSQGGTEAFF
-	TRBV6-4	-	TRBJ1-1	TGTGCCAGCAGTACGGGGCTGAACACTGAAGCTTTCTTT	CASSTGLNTEAFF
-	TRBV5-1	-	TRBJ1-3	TGCGCCAGCAGCTTGGGGGCTGGAAACACCATATATTTT	CASSLGAGNTIYF